At least ten counts were recorded for the clone carrying this TCR beta chain. The target antigen is unknown. Amplification from RNA transcripts yielded the TCR beta CDR3 regions. A first-round RT-PCR used HTBI primers, followed by a second-round multiplex PCR. One entry per CDR3 protein, called by TCRdb with MiXCR from the multiplex PCR reads. The data show some 39,000 distinct CDR3 sequences, around half seen once. This sample stems from a study of Graves' ophthalmopathy and Graves' hyperthyroidism. Findings and caveats of the study: Ophthalmopathy progression cases were predicted by the model with roughly 64% sensitivity and less than 85% specificity. Detection in blood was also observed for most expanded thyroid clonotypes above 0.001 frequency.

This CDR3 has 15 residues. V was clipped by 4 bases and J by 0 bases; unmatched bases: 4. In germline, CDR1 is MDHEN, CDR2 SYDVKM. Included hyperthyroidism patients were aged 18 to 65 and newly diagnosed (under 2 months' duration). This TCR was recovered from an adult woman with stable Graves' hyperthyroidism. Sample: peripheral blood. The chain has TRBV28 and TRBJ1-1; the match to TRBD1 covers 8 bases. The CDR3 protein is CASSSWTGMNTEAFF. CDR3 DNA: TGTGCCAGCAGTTCCTGGACAGGGATGAACACTGAAGCTTTCTTT.